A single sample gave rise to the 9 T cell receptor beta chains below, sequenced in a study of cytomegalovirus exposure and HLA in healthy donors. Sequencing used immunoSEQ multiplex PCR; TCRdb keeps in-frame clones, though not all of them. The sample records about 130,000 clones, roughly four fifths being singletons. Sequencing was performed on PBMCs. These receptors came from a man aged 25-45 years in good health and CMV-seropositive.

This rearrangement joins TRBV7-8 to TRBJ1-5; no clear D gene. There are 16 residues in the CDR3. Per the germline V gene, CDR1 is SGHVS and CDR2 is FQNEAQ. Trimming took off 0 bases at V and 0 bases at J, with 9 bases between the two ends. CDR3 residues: CASSLALGDSNQPQHF. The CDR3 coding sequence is TGTGCCAGCAGCTTAGCCCTCGGGGATAGCAATCAGCCCCAGCATTTT.

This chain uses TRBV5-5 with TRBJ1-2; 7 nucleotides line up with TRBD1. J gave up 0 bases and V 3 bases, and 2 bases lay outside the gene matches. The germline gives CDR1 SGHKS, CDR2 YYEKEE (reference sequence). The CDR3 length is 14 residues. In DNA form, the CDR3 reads TGTGCCAGCAGCTGGCAGGGGGCTAACTATGGCTACACCTTC. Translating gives CASSWQGANYGYTF.

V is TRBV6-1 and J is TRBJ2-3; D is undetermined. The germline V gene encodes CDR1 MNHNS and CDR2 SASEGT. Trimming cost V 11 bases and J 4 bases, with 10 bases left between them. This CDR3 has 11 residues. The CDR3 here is CASDQADTQYF. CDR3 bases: TGTGCCTCTGACCAGGCAGATACGCAGTATTTT.

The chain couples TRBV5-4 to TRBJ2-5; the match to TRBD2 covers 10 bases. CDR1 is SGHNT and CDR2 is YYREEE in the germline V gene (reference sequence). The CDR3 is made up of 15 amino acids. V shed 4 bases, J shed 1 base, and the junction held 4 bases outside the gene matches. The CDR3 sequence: CASSLLAGLQETQYF. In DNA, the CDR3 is TGTGCCAGCAGCCTACTAGCGGGGCTCCAAGAGACCCAGTACTTC. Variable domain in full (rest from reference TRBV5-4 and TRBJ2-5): ETGVTQSPTHLIKTRGQQVTLRCSSQSGHNTVSWYQQALGQGPQFIFQYYREEENGRGNFPPRFSGLQFPNYSSELNVNALELDDSALYLCASSLLAGLQETQYFGPGTRLLVL.

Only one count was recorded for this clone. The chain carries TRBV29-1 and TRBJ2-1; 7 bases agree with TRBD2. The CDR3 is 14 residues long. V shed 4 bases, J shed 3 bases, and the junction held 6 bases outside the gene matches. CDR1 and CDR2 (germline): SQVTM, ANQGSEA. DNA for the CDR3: TGCAGCGTTGTGCTGGCTAGCGGCTACAATGAGCAGTTCTTC. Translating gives CSVVLASGYNEQFF.

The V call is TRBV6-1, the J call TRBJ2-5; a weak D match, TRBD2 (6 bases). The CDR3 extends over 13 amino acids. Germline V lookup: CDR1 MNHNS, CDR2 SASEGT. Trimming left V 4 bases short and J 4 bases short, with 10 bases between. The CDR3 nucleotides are TGTGCCAGCAGTGGGGGACTGAGAGAGACCCAGTACTTC. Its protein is CASSGGLRETQYF.

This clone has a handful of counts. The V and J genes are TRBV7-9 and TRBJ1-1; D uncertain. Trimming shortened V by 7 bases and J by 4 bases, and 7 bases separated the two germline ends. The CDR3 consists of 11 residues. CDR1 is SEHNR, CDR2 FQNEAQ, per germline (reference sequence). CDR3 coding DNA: TGTGCCAGCATCGGGATCACTGAAGCTTTCTTT. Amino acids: CASIGITEAFF.

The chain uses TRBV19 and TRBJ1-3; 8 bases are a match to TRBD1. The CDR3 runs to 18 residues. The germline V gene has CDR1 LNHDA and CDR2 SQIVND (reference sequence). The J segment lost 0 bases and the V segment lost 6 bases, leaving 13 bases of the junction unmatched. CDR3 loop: CASSRDRTGPNSGNTIYF. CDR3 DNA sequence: TGTGCCAGTAGCAGGGATCGGACAGGGCCTAACTCTGGAAACACCATATATTTT.

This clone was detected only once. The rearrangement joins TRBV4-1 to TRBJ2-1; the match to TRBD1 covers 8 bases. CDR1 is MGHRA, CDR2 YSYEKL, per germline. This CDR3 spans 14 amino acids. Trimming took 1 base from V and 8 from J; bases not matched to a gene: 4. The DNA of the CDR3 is TGCGCCAGCAGCCAAGGGACAGGGCTCTATGAGCAGTTCTTC. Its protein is CASSQGTGLYEQFF.